The T cell receptor (beta chain) described here comes from a study of shared clonotypes between healthy human individuals. Evenly divided among several immunoSEQ plates was the genomic DNA of each subset. Original processing methods: From ImmunoSEQ came sequences covering only the junction and carrying no quality scores, so filtering differed. Method: immunoSEQ multiplex PCR; TCRdb's copy keeps in-frame clones and lacks some. That table gives V, J and clone size, and the DNA gave D and trimming. This sample has roughly 2.1 million clones; 85% to 95% occur once, and the top ten carry about 1.5%. Terminally differentiated effector memory CD45RA+ cells were excluded from the naive CD8 cells, which were CD45RO-negative and positively selected for CCR7. The healthy adult donors were HIV-negative and reported no recent acute infections or vaccinations. The sequence was obtained from a man aged 18 to 35 in good health. Some clones in this sample may be carry-over from other donors' samples. The sequenced sample consisted of naive CD8+ T cells from PBMCs.

The CDR3 coding sequence is TGTGCCTGGAGTGTAGGCAGGCTTAATTCACCCCTCCACTTT. Protein product: CAWSVGRLNSPLHF. This chain connects TRBV30 to TRBJ1-6; D uncertain. Trimming removed 0 bases from V and 6 bases from J, with 9 bases in between. The CDR3 length is 14 residues. CDR1 and CDR2 (germline): GTSNPN, SVGIG (reference sequence).